This entry describes one T cell receptor (beta chain). Its antigen is undetermined. The record originates from a study of CD8 T cells in Susac syndrome. Overall study results and limits: The study recognized that the number of individuals in its TCR sequencing and HLA analysis was relatively small.

The V gene's germline CDR1 is SGHAT and CDR2 FQNNGV. The CDR3 is 15 amino acids. The V gene lost 5 bases and the J gene lost 4 bases, with 17 bases spanning the gap. TCR beta sequences were obtained from blood CD8+ and CD4+ T cells. Negative isolation yielded CD4+ and CD8+ T cells, and FACS enriched TEMRA cells. With random hexamers, 0.5 to 1 ug RNA was reverse transcribed. The amplification used immunoSEQ multiplex PCR on TCR beta CDR3; it spanned 54 Vbeta and 13 Jbeta. From the immunoSEQ multiplex PCR reads, TCRdb called clonotypes with MiXCR, one entry per CDR3 protein. The data contain 150,000 to 200,000 distinct CDR3 sequences, approximately 94% of them singletons.

This TCR derives from a human donor with multiple sclerosis. The chain employs TRBV11-2 and TRBJ1-2; D is uncertain. Sequenced material: CD4+ T cells from PBMCs. CDR3 in amino acids: CASSPSPSPGYGYTF. As DNA, the CDR3 is TGTGCCAGCAGCCCCAGTCCCAGCCCGGGCTATGGCTACACCTTC.